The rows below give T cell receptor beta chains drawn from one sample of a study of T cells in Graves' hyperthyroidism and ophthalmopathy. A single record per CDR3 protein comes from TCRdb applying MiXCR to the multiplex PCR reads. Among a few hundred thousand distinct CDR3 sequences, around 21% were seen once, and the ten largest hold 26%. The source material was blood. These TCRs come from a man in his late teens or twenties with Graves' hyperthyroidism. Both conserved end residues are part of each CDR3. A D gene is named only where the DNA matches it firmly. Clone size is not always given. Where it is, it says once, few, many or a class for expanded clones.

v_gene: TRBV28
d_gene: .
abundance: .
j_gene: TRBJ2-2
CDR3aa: CASRKRGVSGELFF
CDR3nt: TGTGCCAGCAGGAAACGAGGGGTCTCCGGGGAGCTGTTTTTT

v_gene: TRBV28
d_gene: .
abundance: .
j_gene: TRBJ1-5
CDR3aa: CASTLRRGTFQPQHF
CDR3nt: TGTGCCAGCACTCTTCGCCGGGGGACCTTCCAGCCCCAGCATTTT

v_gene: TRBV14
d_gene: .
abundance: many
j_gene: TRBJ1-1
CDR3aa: CASSQDRPGRFF
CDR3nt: TGTGCCAGCAGCCAAGATAGGCCTGGGCGGTTCTTT

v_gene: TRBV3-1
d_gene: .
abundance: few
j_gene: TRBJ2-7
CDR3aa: CASSQGLTMYEQYF
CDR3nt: TGTGCCAGCAGCCAAGGACTGACCATGTACGAGCAGTACTTC

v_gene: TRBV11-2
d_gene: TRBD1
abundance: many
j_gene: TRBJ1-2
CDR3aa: CASSLTGGGGYTF
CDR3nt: TGTGCCAGCAGCTTAACAGGGGGCGGAGGCTACACCTTC

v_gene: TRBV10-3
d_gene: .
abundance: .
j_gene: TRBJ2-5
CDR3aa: CAISDIRRGGEETQYF
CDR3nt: TGTGCCATCAGCGACATCAGGCGTGGGGGAGAAGAGACCCAGTACTTC

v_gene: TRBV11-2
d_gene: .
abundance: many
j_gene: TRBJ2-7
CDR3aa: CASSPFWDVGADEQYF
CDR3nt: TGTGCCAGCAGCCCATTCTGGGACGTCGGGGCCGACGAGCAGTACTTC

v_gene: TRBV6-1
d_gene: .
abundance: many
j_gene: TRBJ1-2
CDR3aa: CASSGGRYYTF
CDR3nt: TGTGCCAGCAGTGGGGGACGGTACTACACCTTC

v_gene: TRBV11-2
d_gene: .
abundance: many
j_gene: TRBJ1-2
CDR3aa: CASSFDREPFYGYTF
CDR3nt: TGTGCCAGCAGCTTTGATCGGGAGCCCTTCTATGGCTACACCTTC

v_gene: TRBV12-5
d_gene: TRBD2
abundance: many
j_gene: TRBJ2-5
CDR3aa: CASGLVKRLAGAAWGQETQYF
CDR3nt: TGTGCTAGTGGTTTGGTAAAAAGACTAGCGGGGGCCGCCTGGGGGCAAGAGACCCAGTACTTC

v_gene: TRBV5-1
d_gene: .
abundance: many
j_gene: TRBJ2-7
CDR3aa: CASSAKPNTYEQYF
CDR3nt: TGCGCCAGCAGCGCCAAGCCAAACACCTACGAGCAGTACTTC

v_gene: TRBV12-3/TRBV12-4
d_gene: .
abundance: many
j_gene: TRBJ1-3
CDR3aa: CASTTASGNTIYF
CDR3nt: TGTGCCAGCACTACAGCCTCTGGAAACACCATATATTTT

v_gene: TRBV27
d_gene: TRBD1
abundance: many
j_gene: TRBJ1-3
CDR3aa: CASSHGTGAGNTIYF
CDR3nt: TGTGCCAGCAGCCACGGGACAGGGGCTGGAAACACCATATATTTT

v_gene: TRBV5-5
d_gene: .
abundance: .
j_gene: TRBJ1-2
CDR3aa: CASSLGGGSRWGQYTF
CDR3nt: TGTGCCAGCAGCTTGGGCGGAGGCAGTCGTTGGGGACAATACACCTTC

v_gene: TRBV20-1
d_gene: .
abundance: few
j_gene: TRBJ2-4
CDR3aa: CSARPDLAKNIKYF
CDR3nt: TGCAGTGCTAGACCGGATCTAGCCAAAAACATTAAGTACTTC

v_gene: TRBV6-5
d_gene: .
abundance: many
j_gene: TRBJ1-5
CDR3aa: CASSYRSRQGQPQHF
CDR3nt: TGTGCCAGCAGTTACAGGTCCCGGCAGGGTCAGCCCCAGCATTTT

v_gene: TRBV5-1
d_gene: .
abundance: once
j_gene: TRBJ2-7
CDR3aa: CASTLAAPSGQPYEQYF
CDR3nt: TGCGCCAGCACCCTGGCCGCCCCTTCCGGACAGCCCTACGAGCAGTACTTC